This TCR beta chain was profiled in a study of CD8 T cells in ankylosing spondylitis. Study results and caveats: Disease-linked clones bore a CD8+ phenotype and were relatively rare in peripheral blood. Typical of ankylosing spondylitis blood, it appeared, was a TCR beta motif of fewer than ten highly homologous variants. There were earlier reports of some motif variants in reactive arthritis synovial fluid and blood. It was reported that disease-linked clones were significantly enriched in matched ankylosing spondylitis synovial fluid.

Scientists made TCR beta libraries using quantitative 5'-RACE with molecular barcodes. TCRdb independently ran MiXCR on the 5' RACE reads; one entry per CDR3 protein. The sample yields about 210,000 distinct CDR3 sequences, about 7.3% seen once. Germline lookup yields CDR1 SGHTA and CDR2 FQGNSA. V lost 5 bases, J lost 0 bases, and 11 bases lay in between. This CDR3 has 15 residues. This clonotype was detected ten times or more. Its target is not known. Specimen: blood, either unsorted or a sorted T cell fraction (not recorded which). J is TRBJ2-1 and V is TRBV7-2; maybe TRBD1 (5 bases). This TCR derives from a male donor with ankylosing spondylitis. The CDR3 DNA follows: TGTGCCAGCAGCATCTCAGGGTCCTCCTACAATGAGCAGTTCTTC. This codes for CASSISGSSYNEQFF.